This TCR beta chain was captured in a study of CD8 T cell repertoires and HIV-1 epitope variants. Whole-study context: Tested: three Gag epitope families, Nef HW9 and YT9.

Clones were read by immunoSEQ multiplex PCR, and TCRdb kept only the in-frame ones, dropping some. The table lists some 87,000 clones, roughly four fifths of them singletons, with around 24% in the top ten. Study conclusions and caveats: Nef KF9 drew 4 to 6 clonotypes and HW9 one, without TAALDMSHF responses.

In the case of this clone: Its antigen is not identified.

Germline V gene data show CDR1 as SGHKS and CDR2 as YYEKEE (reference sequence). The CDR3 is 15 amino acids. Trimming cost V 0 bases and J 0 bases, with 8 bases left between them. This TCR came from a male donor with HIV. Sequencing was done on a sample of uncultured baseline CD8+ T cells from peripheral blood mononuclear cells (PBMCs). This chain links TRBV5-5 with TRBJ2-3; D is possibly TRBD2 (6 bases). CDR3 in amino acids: CASSLVGGSTDTQYF. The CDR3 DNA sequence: TGTGCCAGCAGCTTGGTTGGGGGGAGCACAGATACGCAGTATTTT.